The clone carrying this TCR beta chain showed up many times. The antigen is unknown. This sample stems from a study of T cells in Graves' hyperthyroidism and ophthalmopathy. CDR3 size: 12 residues. Trimming took off 6 bases at V and 3 bases at J, with 8 bases between the two ends. Per germline, CDR1 DFQATT and CDR2 SNEGSKA (reference sequence). Study-wide results and limits: Through a model of 13 V-J features, ophthalmopathy was separated from stable hyperthyroidism.

The source material, RNA transcripts, was used to amplify TCR beta CDR3 regions. First-round RT-PCR targeting the TCR CDR3 was performed with the HTBI primer set. TCRdb independently ran MiXCR on the multiplex PCR reads; one entry per CDR3 protein. The data hold 500,000 to 600,000 distinct CDR3 sequences, with about 43% observed a single time. Over 18 months, lack of ophthalmopathy progression marked Graves' hyperthyroidism as stable. Uncontrolled infection, other autoimmune disease, pregnancy or lactation led to exclusion. This clonotype originated in a woman in her late teens or twenties with Graves' hyperthyroidism. This chain uses TRBV20-1 with TRBJ2-2, with unresolved D. Material for sequencing was peripheral blood or thyroid tissue (not recorded which). The CDR3 DNA sequence: TGCAGTGCAGCGCCTGACACCGGGGAGCTGTTTTTT. Amino acid sequence: CSAAPDTGELFF.